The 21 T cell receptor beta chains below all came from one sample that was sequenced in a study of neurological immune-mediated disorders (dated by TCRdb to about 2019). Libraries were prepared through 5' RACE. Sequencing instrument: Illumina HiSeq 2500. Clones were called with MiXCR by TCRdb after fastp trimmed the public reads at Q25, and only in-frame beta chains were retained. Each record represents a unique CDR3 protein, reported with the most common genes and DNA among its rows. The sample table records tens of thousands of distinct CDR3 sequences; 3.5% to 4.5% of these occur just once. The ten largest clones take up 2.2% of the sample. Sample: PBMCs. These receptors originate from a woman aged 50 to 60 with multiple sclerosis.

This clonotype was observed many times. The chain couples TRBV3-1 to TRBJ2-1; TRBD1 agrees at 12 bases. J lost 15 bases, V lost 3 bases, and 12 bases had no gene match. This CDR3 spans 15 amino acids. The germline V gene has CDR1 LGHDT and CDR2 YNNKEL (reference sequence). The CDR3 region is CASSQPGTGGEVRFF. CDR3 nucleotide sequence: TGTGCCAGCAGCCAGCCCGGGACAGGGGGCGAGGTTCGGTTCTTC.

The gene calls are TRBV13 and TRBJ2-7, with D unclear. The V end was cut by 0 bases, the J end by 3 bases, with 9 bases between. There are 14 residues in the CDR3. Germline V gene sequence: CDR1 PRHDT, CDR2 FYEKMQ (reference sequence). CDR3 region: CASSLGRHLYEQYF. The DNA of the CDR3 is TGTGCCAGCAGCTTAGGCAGACACCTCTACGAGCAGTACTTC.

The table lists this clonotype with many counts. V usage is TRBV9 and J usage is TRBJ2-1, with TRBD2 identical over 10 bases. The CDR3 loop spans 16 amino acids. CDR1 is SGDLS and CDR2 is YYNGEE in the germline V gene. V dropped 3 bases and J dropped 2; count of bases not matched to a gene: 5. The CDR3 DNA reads TGTGCCAGCAGCGGAGGAGCGGGAGGGACCTACAATGAGCAGTTCTTC. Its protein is CASSGGAGGTYNEQFF.

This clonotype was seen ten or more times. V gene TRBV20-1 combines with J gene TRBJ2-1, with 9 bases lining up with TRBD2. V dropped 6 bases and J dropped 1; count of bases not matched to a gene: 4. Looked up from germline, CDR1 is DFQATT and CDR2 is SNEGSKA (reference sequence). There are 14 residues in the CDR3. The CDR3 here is CSARSGRSYNEQFF. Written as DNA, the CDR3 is TGCAGTGCCAGAAGCGGGAGGTCCTACAATGAGCAGTTCTTC.

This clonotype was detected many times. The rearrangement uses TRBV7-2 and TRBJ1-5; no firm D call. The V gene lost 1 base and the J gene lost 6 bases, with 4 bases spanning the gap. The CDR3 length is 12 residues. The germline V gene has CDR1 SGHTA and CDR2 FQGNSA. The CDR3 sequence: CASSLDFQPQHF. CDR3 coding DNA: TGTGCCAGCAGCTTAGATTTTCAGCCCCAGCATTTT.

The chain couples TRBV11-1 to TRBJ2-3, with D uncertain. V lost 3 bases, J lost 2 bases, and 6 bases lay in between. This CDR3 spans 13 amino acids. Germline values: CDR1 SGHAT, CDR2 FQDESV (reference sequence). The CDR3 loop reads CASSFPVTDTQYF. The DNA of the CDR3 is TGTGCCAGCAGCTTTCCGGTCACAGATACGCAGTATTTT.

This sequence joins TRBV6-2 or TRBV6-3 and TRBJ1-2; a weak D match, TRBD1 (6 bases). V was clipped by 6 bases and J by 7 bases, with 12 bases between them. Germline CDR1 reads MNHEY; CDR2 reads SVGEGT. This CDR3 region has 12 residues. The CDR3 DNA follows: TGTGCCAGCAGAGACAGGCTCGGTGGCTACACCTTC. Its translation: CASRDRLGGYTF.

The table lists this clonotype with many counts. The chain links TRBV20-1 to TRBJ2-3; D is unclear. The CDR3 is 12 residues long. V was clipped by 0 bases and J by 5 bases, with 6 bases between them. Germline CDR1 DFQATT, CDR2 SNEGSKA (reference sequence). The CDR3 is CSARDPIDTQYF. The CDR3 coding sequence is TGCAGTGCTAGAGATCCTATAGATACGCAGTATTTT.

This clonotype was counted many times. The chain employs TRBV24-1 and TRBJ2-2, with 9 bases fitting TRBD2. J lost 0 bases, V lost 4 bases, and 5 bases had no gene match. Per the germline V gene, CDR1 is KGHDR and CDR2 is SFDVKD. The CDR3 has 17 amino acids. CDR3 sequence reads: CATSDPSGKANTGELFF. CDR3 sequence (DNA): TGTGCCACCAGTGACCCTAGCGGGAAAGCGAACACCGGGGAGCTGTTTTTT.

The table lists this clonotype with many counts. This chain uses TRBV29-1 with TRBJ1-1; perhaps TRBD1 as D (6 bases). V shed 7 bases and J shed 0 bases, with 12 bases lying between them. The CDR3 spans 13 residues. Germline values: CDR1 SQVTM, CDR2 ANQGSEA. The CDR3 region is CSATGQMNTEAFF. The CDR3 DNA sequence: TGCAGCGCCACGGGACAAATGAACACTGAAGCTTTCTTT.

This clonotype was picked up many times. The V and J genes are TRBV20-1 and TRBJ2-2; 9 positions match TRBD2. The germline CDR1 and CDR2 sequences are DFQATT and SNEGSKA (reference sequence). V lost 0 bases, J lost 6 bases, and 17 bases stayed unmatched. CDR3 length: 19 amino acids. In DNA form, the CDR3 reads TGCAGTGCTAGAGATAAGGGCGGAACTAGCGGGCGGTATGCCGGGGAGCTGTTTTTT. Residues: CSARDKGGTSGRYAGELFF.

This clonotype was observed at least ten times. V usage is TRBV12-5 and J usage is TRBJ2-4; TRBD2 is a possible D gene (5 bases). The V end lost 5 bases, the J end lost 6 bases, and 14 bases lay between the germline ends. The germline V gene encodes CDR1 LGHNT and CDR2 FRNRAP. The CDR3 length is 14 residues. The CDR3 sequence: CASGRTGWGNIQYF. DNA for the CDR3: TGTGCTAGTGGTCGTACGGGATGGGGAAACATTCAGTACTTC.

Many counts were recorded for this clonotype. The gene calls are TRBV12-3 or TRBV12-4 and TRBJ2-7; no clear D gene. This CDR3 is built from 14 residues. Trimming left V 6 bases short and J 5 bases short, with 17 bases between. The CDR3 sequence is CASSRTRSLDEQYF. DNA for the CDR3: TGTGCCAGCAGCCGTACTCGTTCTCTAGACGAGCAGTACTTC.

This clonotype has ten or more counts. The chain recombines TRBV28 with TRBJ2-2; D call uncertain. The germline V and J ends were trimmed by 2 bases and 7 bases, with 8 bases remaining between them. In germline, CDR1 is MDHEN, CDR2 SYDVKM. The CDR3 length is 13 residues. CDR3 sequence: CASSLRRNGELFF. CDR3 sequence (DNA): TGTGCCAGCAGTTTACGAAGGAACGGGGAGCTGTTTTTT.

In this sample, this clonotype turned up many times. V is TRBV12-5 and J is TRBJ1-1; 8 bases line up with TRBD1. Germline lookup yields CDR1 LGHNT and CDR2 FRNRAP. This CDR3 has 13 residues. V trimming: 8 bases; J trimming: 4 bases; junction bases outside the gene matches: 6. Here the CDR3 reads CASQLDRGTEAFF. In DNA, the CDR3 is TGTGCTAGTCAACTCGACAGGGGCACTGAAGCTTTCTTT.

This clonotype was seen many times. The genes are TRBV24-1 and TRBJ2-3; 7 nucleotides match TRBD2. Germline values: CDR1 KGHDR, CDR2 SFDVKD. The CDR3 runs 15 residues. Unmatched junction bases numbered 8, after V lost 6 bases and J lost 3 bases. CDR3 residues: CATSPASGVTDTQYF. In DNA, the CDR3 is TGTGCCACCAGTCCAGCGAGCGGGGTTACAGATACGCAGTATTTT.

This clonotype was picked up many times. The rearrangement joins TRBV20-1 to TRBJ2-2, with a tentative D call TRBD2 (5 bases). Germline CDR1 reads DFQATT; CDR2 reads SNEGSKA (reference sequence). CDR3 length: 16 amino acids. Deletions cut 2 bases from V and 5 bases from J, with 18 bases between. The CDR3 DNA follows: TGCAGTGCTAGAACTAGAGGGTCTCCCGAAACCGGGGAGCTGTTTTTT. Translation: CSARTRGSPETGELFF.

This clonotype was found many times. CDR3 nucleotides: TGCAGCGTCGTCGACAGGGCGGGATACGAGCAGTACTTC. This encodes CSVVDRAGYEQYF. The genes are TRBV29-1 and TRBJ2-7, with D perhaps matching TRBD1 (7 bases). Germline lookup yields CDR1 SQVTM and CDR2 ANQGSEA. This CDR3 is 13 amino acids long. V lost 6 bases and J 4 bases, leaving 16 bases between the germline ends.

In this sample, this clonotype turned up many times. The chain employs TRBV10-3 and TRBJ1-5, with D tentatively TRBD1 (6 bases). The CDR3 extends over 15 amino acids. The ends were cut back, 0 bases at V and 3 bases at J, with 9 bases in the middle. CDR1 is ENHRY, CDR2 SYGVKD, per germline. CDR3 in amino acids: CAISESGQSNQPQHF. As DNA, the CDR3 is TGTGCCATCAGTGAGTCCGGACAGTCCAATCAGCCCCAGCATTTT.

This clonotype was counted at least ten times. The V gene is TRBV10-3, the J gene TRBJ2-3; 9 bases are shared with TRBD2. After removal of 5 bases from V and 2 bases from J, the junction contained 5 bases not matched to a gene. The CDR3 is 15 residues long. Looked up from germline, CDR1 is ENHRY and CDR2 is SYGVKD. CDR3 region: CAISPGLASTDTQYF. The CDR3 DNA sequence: TGTGCCATCAGTCCGGGACTAGCCTCCACAGATACGCAGTATTTT.

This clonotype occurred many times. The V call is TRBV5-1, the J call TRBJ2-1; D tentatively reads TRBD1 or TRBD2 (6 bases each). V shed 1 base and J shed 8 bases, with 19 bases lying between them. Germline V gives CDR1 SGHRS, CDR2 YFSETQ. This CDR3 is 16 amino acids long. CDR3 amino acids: CASSLRVGGPADEQFF. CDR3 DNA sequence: TGCGCCAGCAGCTTGAGAGTGGGGGGCCCGGCGGATGAGCAGTTCTTC.